The present TCR beta chain was sequenced within a study of vaccination effects on CD4 cells after COVID-19. With regard to this clone: The antigen is not known.

Here immunoSEQ multiplex PCR was the method, and the copy in TCRdb shows in-frame clones only, minus some. This table has tens of thousands of clones, roughly 70% appearing once. ViraFEST expansion of antigen-specific CD4+ T cells with viral peptide pools preceded sequencing. Following culture for approximately 11 days, CD4+ T cells were isolated. Two-dose BNT162b2 or mRNA-1273 vaccination was given to participants. Trimming took 1 base from V and 5 from J, leaving 12 bases between them. The length of the CDR3 is 14 residues. CDR1 is SGHDT, CDR2 YYEEEE, per germline. The origin of this receptor is a human donor who received a COVID-19 vaccine. Here the sequenced sample was CD4+ T cells from PBMCs cultured with HCoV-NL63 spike peptides, taken after COVID-19 vaccination. This chain links TRBV5-6 with TRBJ2-5, with D possibly being TRBD2 (6 bases). The CDR3 nucleotides are TGTGCCAGCAGCTTGTGGTCGGGGGTGGAGACCCAGTACTTC. Its protein is CASSLWSGVETQYF.